This paragraph covers one T cell receptor (beta chain) sequence. These data are taken from a study of blood T cell repertoires in COVID-19. Trimming took off 2 bases at V and 0 bases at J, with 11 bases between the two ends. The CDR3 is 14 amino acids. Germline V CDR1 and CDR2: GTSNPN, SVGIG (reference sequence). Authors' analysis steps: Scientists estimated how many nucleated cells there were by amplifying reference gene primers. The table came from immunoSEQ multiplex PCR; TCRdb's copy has only in-frame clones and leaves some out. Clone size and the V and J calls come from that table; the DNA yielded D and trimming. This sample has 80,000 or so clones, with roughly four fifths found just once.

This sequence was found in a man older than 75 with acute or convalescent COVID-19. The sample taken for sequencing was peripheral blood. The chain recombines TRBV30 with TRBJ2-7; D is perhaps TRBD2 (5 bases). The CDR3 loop is CAWSRGSLSYEQYF. Written as DNA, the CDR3 is TGTGCCTGGAGTCGAGGGTCTCTCTCCTACGAGCAGTACTTC.